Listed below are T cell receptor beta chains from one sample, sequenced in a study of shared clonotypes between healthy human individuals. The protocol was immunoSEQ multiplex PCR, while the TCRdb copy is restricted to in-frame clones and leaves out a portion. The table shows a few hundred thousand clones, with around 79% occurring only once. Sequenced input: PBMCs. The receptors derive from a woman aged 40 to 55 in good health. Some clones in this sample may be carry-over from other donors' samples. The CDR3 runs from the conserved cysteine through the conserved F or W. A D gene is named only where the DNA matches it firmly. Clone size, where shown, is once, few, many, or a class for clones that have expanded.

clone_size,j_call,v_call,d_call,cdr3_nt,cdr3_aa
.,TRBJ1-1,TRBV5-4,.,TGTGCCAGCAGCCGGGCGGCAGGAGACACTGAAGCTTTCTTT,CASSRAAGDTEAFF
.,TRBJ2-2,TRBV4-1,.,TGCGCCAGCAGCGAAGCTGCGAACACCGGGGAGCTGTTTTTT,CASSEAANTGELFF
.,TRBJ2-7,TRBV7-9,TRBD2,TGTGCCAGCAGCTGGAAGCGGGATAGCTCCTACGAGCAGTACTTC,CASSWKRDSSYEQYF
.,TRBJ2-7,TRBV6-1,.,TGTGCCAGCAGTGAACGGGGCAGGGGTAACGAGCAGTACTTC,CASSERGRGNEQYF
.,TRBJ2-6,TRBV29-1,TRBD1,TGCAGCGTTAAACAGGGGACTGGGGCCAACGTCCTGACTTTC,CSVKQGTGANVLTF
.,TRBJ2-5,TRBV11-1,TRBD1,TGTGCCAGCAGCTGGGACAGGGGCGGGGAGGAGACCCAGTACTTC,CASSWDRGGEETQYF
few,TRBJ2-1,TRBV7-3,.,TGTGCCAGCAGCTTCCAGGGTACTGAGCAGTTCTTC,CASSFQGTEQFF
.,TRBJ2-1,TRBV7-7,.,TGTGCCAGCAGCTTAGGGGGCTACGGATACAATGAGCAGTTCTTC,CASSLGGYGYNEQFF
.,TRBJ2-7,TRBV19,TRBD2,TGTGCCAGTAGTATCAACAGCGGGAGCTCCGAGCAGTACTTC,CASSINSGSSEQYF
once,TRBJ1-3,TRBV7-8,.,TGTGCCAGCAGCTCCCGGGACATCGGAAACACCATATATTTT,CASSSRDIGNTIYF
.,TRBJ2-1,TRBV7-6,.,TGTGCCAGCAGCTTAGCGGGCCTACACTCCTACAATGAGCAGTTCTTC,CASSLAGLHSYNEQFF
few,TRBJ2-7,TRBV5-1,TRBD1,TGCGCCAGCAGCTTAACACCGGGACAGGGATCCTACGAGCAGTACTTC,CASSLTPGQGSYEQYF
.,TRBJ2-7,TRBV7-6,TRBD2,TGTGCCAGCGGTAGCGGGAGGCCCACGGGGGAGCAGTACTTC,CASGSGRPTGEQYF
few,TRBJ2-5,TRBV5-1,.,TGCGCCAGCAGCTTGGAGCCGAGGGGGGAGACCCAGTACTTC,CASSLEPRGETQYF
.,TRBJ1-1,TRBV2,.,TGTGCCAGCAGTGAAGGTGACCGGTACACTGAAGCTTTCTTT,CASSEGDRYTEAFF
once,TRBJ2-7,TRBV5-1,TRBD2,TGCGCCAGCAGCTTGGGTCTAGGACTAGCGGGATTTTCCTACGAGCAGTACTTC,CASSLGLGLAGFSYEQYF
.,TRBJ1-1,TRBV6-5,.,TGTGCCAGCAGATACCCAGGGCCTATGAACACTGAAGCTTTCTTT,CASRYPGPMNTEAFF
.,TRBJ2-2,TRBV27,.,TGTGCCAGCAGTGGACTCCGGGCCGGGGAGCTGTTTTTT,CASSGLRAGELFF
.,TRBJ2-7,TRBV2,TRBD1,TGTGCCAGCAGTGAGGCGGGACAGGTCTCCTACGAGCAGTACTTC,CASSEAGQVSYEQYF
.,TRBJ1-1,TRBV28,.,TGTGCCAGCAGTCTAATATCCGGGGGCACTGAAGCTTTCTTT,CASSLISGGTEAFF
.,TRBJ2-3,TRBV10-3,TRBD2,TGTGCCATCAGTGACTTCGAACTAGCGGTCACAGATACGCAGTATTTT,CAISDFELAVTDTQYF
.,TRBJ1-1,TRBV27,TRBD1,TGTGCCAGCAGTGCGCATGACAGGGGGAGGACAACTGAAGCTTTCTTT,CASSAHDRGRTTEAFF
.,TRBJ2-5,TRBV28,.,TGTGCCAGCACCGGGCCTCCACAAGAGACCCAGTACTTC,CASTGPPQETQYF
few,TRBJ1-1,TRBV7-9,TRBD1,TGTGCCAGCAGCTCACAGGGGGCCACTGAAGCTTTCTTT,CASSSQGATEAFF
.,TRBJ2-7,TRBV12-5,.,TGTGCTAGTGGTTTGAATGCTGGCGAGCAGTACTTC,CASGLNAGEQYF
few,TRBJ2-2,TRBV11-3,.,TGTGCCAGCAGCACTAGAGGAGCGAACACCGGGGAGCTGTTTTTT,CASSTRGANTGELFF
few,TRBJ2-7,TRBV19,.,TGTGCCAGTAGTAGTGTCACCGGAGGGCCCCCCTACGAGCAGTACTTC,CASSSVTGGPPYEQYF
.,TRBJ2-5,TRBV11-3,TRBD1,TGTGCCAGCAGCAGGGGGCCCTCCGGGGAGACCCAGTACTTC,CASSRGPSGETQYF
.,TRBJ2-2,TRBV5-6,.,TGTGCCAGCAGCTTGGCCTACGGGATTACCGGGGAGCTGTTTTTT,CASSLAYGITGELFF
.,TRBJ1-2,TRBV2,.,TGTGCCAGCAGGTCGACCCGGGGAGGGAAGACCTTC,CASRSTRGGKTF
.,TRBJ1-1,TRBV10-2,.,TGCGCCAGCAGTGAGTTTAGGGGTTTGGGCACTGAAGCTTTCTTT,CASSEFRGLGTEAFF
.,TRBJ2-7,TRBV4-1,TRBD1,TGCGCCAGCTCCCCAGGGGGCTACGAGCAGTACTTC,CASSPGGYEQYF
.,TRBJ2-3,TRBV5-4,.,TGTGCCAGCAGCTTGGTATCGATTCCAGATACGCAGTATTTT,CASSLVSIPDTQYF
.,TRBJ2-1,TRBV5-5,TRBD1,TGTGCCAGCAGCTTCGCCGGGACAGGATACAATGAGCAGTTCTTC,CASSFAGTGYNEQFF